The source of this T cell receptor beta chain is a study of T cells expressing NK-cell markers. TCRdb reprocessed the 5' RACE reads, with one entry per CDR3 protein and no DNA. This sample's table reports fewer than 400,000 distinct CDR3 sequences. The CDR3 is 13 amino acids. The V call is TRBV21-1, the J call TRBJ2-7; absent DNA, TCRdb's TRBD1 call cannot be checked. TRBV21-1 is deemed a pseudogene. The clonotype originates from a man aged 18-69 years in good health. Sequencing was carried out using blood T cells: a sorted CD56 or NKG2C T cell subset, CD4+ or CD8+ T cells, or bulk PBMC T cells (not recorded which). The chain's CDR3 is CASSTDRGCEQYF.